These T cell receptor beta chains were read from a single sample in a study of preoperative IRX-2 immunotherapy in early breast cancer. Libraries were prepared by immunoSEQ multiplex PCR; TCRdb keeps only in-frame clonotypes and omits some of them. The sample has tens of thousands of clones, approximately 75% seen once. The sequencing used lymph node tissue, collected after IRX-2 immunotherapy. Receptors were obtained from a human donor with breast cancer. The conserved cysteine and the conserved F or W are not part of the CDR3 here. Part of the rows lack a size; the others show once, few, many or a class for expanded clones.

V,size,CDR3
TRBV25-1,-,ASKGQVTDTQY
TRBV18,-,ASSEGQGADEQY
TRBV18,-,ASSLAGSSYEQY
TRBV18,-,ASSQGTSSGEQF
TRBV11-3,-,ASSLGRGGIDTDTQY
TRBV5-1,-,ASSLQDNTGELF
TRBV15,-,ATSREGRNTEAF
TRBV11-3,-,ASSRLATGRQPQH
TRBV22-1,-,ASRPTDRAYGYT
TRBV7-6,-,ASSLQGNTHEQY
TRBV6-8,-,ASSPWTDPKAF
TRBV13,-,ASSVMGGDGYT
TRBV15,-,ATSSYSVGQGEKLF
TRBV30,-,AWSRPYPRGYT
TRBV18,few,ASSPPSTREQF
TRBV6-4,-,ASSSSSVDTQY
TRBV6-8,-,ASSLQGSGNSPLH
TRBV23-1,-,ASSLGSTDTQY
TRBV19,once,ASRAEGSLSSYEQY
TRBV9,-,ASSQGQNYGYT
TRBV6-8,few,AISPEPNSPLH
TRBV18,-,ASSPLPIHEQY
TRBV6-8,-,AIKDSDDGYT
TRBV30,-,AWSRGIQRGTEAF
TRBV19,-,ASTREGSLGQPQH
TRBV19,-,ASKMIDQYEAF
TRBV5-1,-,ASSLWQGRANYGYT
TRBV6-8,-,ASSYSRTSGAVDTQY
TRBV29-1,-,SVVRQVQETQY
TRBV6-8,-,AIGSRDRVRGNTIY
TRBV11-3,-,ASSLTPGQGNTEAF
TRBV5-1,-,ASSPWEGASYNEQF
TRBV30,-,AWSVAATQY
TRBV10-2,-,ASSVGTGYEQY
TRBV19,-,ASSIVGDKASQPQH
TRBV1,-,ASSQDLTENPNYGYT
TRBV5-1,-,ASSFGTVEIGNEKLF
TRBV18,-,ASSPDGTGNSPLH
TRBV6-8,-,ASRGEATNEKLF
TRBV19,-,ASRRTPINQPQH
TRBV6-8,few,ASIGLDYGYT
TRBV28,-,ANGGRGSTDTQY
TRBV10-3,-,AISESLTGGIEAF